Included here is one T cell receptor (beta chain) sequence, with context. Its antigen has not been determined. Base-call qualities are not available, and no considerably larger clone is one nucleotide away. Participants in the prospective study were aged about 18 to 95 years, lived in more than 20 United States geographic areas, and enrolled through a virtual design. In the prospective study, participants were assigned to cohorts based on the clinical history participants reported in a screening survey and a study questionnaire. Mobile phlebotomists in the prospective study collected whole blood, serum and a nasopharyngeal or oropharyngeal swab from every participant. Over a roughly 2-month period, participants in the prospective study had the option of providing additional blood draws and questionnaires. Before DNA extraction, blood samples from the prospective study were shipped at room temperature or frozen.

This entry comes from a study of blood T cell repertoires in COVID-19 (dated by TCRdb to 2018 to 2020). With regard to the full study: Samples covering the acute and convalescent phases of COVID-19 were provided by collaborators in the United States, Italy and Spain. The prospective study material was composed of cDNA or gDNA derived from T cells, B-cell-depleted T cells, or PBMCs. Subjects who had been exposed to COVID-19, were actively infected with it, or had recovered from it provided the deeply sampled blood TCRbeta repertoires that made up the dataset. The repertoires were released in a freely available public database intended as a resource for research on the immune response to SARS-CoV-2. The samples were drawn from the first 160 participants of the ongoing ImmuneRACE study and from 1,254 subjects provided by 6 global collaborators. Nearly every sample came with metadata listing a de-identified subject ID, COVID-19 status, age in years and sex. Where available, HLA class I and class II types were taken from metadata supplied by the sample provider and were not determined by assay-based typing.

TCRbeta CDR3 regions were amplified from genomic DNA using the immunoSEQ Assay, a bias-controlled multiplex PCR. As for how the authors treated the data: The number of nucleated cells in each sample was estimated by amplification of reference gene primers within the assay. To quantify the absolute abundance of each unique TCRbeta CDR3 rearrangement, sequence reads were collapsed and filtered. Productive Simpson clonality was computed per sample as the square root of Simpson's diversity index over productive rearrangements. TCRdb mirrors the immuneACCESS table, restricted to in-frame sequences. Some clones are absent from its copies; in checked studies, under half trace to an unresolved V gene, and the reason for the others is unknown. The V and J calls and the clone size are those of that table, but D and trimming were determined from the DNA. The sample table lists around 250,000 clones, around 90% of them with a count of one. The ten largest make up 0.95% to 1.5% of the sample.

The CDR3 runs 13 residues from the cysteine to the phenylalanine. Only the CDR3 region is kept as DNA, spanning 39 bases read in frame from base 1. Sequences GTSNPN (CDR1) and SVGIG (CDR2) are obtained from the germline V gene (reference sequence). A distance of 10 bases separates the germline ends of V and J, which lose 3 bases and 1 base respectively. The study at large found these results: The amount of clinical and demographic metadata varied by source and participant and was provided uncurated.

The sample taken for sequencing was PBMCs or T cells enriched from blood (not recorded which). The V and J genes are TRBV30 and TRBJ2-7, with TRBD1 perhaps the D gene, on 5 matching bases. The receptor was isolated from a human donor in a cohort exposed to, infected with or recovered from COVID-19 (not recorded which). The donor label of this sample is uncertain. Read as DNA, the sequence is TGTGCCTGGAGCCCAGGGTTATCCTACGAGCAGTACTTC. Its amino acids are CAWSPGLSYEQYF.